What follows are 22 T cell receptor beta chains derived from one specimen sequenced in a study of cytomegalovirus exposure and HLA in healthy donors. Primers for the PCR totalled 60 Vbeta and 13 Jbeta. The data were produced by immunoSEQ multiplex PCR, yet TCRdb's version contains in-frame clones alone and is incomplete. The sample records about 140,000 clones, approximately 80% being singletons. The sample was PBMCs. The receptors were sampled from a male donor in good health and CMV-seronegative.

This chain joins TRBV7-8 and TRBJ2-1; 13 bases are a match to TRBD2. This CDR3 is built from 16 residues. CDR1 and CDR2 from the germline V gene are SGHVS and FQNEAQ. The junction had 5 bases not matched to a gene; V was cut back by 3 bases and J by 6 bases. CDR3 sequence: CASSFRTSGGLNEQFF. DNA for the CDR3: TGTGCCAGCAGCTTTCGGACTAGCGGGGGTCTCAATGAGCAGTTCTTC. The full variable domain, rest sourced from reference TRBV7-8 and TRBJ2-1, is GAGVSQSPRYKVAKRGQDVALRCDPISGHVSLFWYQQALGQGPEFLTYFQNEAQLDKSGLPSDRFFAERPEGSVSTLKIQRTQQEDSAVYLCASSFRTSGGLNEQFFGPGTRLTVL.

V gene TRBV10-3 combines with J gene TRBJ2-6; 10 bases map to TRBD2. CDR3 length: 16 amino acids. The junction had 7 bases not matched to a gene; V was cut back by 11 bases and J by 0 bases. Germline lookup yields CDR1 ENHRY and CDR2 SYGVKD. DNA for the CDR3: TGTGCCGTCGCTAGCGGGGGAAGCTCTGGGGCCAACGTCCTGACTTTC. It translates to CAVASGGSSGANVLTF.

J is TRBJ2-7 and V is TRBV5-1; 7 positions agree with TRBD2. J gave up 4 bases and V 7 bases, and 14 bases lay outside the gene matches. Looked up from germline, CDR1 is SGHRS and CDR2 is YFSETQ. This CDR3 contains 15 residues. Here the CDR3 DNA reads TGCGCCAGCCGAGCCCTAGCGGAGCAGACGTACGAGCAGTACTTC. Translating gives CASRALAEQTYEQYF.

This clone was seen a single time. The V call is TRBV10-3, the J call TRBJ1-1; 10 bases match TRBD1. Losses at the gene ends were 10 bases for V and 3 bases for J; bases not matched to a gene: 8. Germline V gives CDR1 ENHRY, CDR2 SYGVKD. CDR3 length: 14 residues. As DNA, the CDR3 is TGTGCCACCAGGCGGGACAGGGGAGACACTGAAGCTTTCTTT. Its protein is CATRRDRGDTEAFF.

This chain uses TRBV5-4 with TRBJ1-1, with D perhaps TRBD1 (6 bases). Trimming removed 7 bases at V and 2 bases at J, with 12 bases between. The CDR3 extends over 13 amino acids. Germline V CDR1 and CDR2: SGHNT, YYREEE (reference sequence). The CDR3 DNA reads as TGTGCCAGCCCAGGGGATCGAAACACTGAAGCTTTCTTT. This sequence encodes CASPGDRNTEAFF. Together with reference TRBV5-4 and TRBJ1-1, the CDR3 gives the full variable domain: ETGVTQSPTHLIKTRGQQVTLRCSSQSGHNTVSWYQQALGQGPQFIFQYYREEENGRGNFPPRFSGLQFPNYSSELNVNALELDDSALYLCASPGDRNTEAFFGQGTRLTVV.

V usage is TRBV7-2 and J usage is TRBJ2-5; TRBD1 might be the D (5 bases). The germline V gene encodes CDR1 SGHTA and CDR2 FQGNSA. With 0 bases removed from V and 5 bases from J, the gap between germline ends came to 10 bases. This CDR3 region has 14 residues. CDR3 nucleotides: TGTGCCAGCAGCTTAGCGACGACAGAGGAGACCCAGTACTTC. Translated, it gives CASSLATTEETQYF.

The gene calls are TRBV2 and TRBJ2-7; 9 bases align to TRBD2. With 6 bases clipped from V and 5 bases from J, the junction kept 11 bases outside the gene matches. The CDR3 runs to 15 residues. Germline CDR1 is SNHLY and CDR2 is FYNNEI. The CDR3 region is CASSAWAGTSNEQYF. DNA of the CDR3: TGTGCCAGCAGCGCGTGGGCGGGGACTAGCAACGAGCAGTACTTC.

V usage is TRBV13 and J usage is TRBJ1-6; maybe TRBD1 (5 bases). Trimming removed 5 bases at V and 9 bases at J, with 20 bases between. Germline CDR1 reads PRHDT; CDR2 reads FYEKMQ (reference sequence). The CDR3 length is 16 residues. CDR3 DNA sequence: TGTGCCAGCAGCCTAAATACAGGCTCCAACTTTTCACCCCTCCACTTT. Amino acid sequence: CASSLNTGSNFSPLHF.

The chain joins TRBV25-1 to TRBJ1-4; the D is unclear. The germline V gene encodes CDR1 MGHDK and CDR2 SYGVNS. With 4 bases removed from V and 4 bases from J, the gap between germline ends came to 7 bases. The CDR3 contains 13 residues. This CDR3 is CASSAQLNEKLFF. The CDR3 bases are TGTGCCAGCAGTGCACAGCTTAATGAAAAACTGTTTTTT. Full variable domain (rest looked up from reference TRBV25-1 and TRBJ1-4): EADIYQTPRYLVIGTGKKITLECSQTMGHDKMYWYQQDPGMELHLIHYSYGVNSTEKGDLSSESTVSRIRTEHFPLTLESARPSHTSQYLCASSAQLNEKLFFGSGTQLSVL.

This chain connects TRBV7-2 to TRBJ2-1, with 9 bases identical to TRBD1. After removal of 4 bases from V and 6 bases from J, the junction contained 4 bases not matched to a gene. The germline V gene encodes CDR1 SGHTA and CDR2 FQGNSA. The CDR3 extends over 14 amino acids. This CDR3 reads CASSSRDRVNEQFF. CDR3 DNA sequence: TGTGCCAGCAGCTCCCGGGACAGGGTCAATGAGCAGTTCTTC.

This rearrangement joins TRBV10-3 to TRBJ1-2, with a tentative D call TRBD1 (6 bases). Between the trimmed V and J ends, which lost 2 bases and 6 bases, there was a span of 7 bases. The CDR3 runs 12 residues. Germline values: CDR1 ENHRY, CDR2 SYGVKD. CDR3 sequence reads: CAISETGNGYTF. The CDR3 bases are TGTGCCATCAGTGAGACAGGGAATGGCTACACCTTC.

The gene calls are TRBV29-1 and TRBJ2-3; D possibly corresponds to TRBD2 (6 bases). This CDR3 comprises 13 residues. V lost 3 bases, J lost 0 bases, and 7 bases lay in between. CDR1 SQVTM and CDR2 ANQGSEA come from the germline V gene. As DNA, the CDR3 is TGCAGCGTTGATGGGGGGAGCACAGATACGCAGTATTTT. It translates to CSVDGGSTDTQYF.

This clone was counted between two and nine times. The chain uses TRBV5-1 and TRBJ2-7; possibly TRBD1 for D (6 bases). The V and J ends lost 1 base and 2 bases respectively, with 13 bases between them. The CDR3 covers 15 residues. CDR1 is SGHRS, CDR2 YFSETQ, per germline. The CDR3 is CASSLNPGQTYEQYF. CDR3 in DNA: TGCGCCAGCAGCTTGAATCCCGGACAGACCTACGAGCAGTACTTC. Based on the CDR3 plus reference TRBV5-1 and TRBJ2-7, the full variable domain is KAGVTQTPRYLIKTRGQQVTLSCSPISGHRSVSWYQQTPGQGLQFLFEYFSETQRNKGNFPGRFSGRQFSNSRSEMNVSTLELGDSALYLCASSLNPGQTYEQYFGPGTRLTVT.

The rearrangement links TRBV19 to TRBJ1-1; D call uncertain. V shed 6 bases and J shed 1 base, with 15 bases lying between them. Germline values: CDR1 LNHDA, CDR2 SQIVND (reference sequence). The CDR3 length is 15 residues. This CDR3 is CASSKAAGRNTEAFF. In DNA form, the CDR3 reads TGTGCCAGTAGCAAAGCGGCAGGACGGAACACTGAAGCTTTCTTT.

This clone was observed once. The chain combines TRBV7-9 with TRBJ1-2, with TRBD1 matching over 9 bases. The V and J ends lost 4 bases and 2 bases, in that order; junction bases with no gene match: 5. Germline-derived CDR1 and CDR2 are SEHNR and FQNEAQ (reference sequence). CDR3 length: 15 amino acids. CDR3 sequence reads: CASSSTGQGNYGYTF. The CDR3 DNA follows: TGTGCCAGCAGCTCGACGGGACAGGGCAACTATGGCTACACCTTC. The full variable domain, in which reference TRBV7-9 and TRBJ1-2 provide the parts outside the CDR3, is DTGVSQNPRHKITKRGQNVTFRCDPISEHNRLYWYRQTLGQGPEFLTYFQNEAQLEKSRLLSDRFSAERPKGSFSTLEIQRTEQGDSAMYLCASSSTGQGNYGYTFGSGTRLTVV.

The chain joins TRBV19 to TRBJ2-7; TRBD1 is a possible D gene (5 bases). This CDR3 comprises 14 residues. V lost 1 base to trimming and J lost 6 bases, with 13 bases between them. CDR1 is LNHDA and CDR2 is SQIVND in the germline V gene (reference sequence). The CDR3 DNA reads TGTGCCAGTAGTATAGTGGCAGGGCGAAGCGAGCAGTACTTC. The encoded protein is CASSIVAGRSEQYF. Combining the CDR3 with reference TRBV19 and TRBJ2-7 gives the whole variable domain DGGITQSPKYLFRKEGQNVTLSCEQNLNHDAMYWYRQDPGQGLRLIYYSQIVNDFQKGDIAEGYSVSREKKESFPLTVTSAQKNPTAFYLCASSIVAGRSEQYFGPGTRLTVT.

V gene TRBV28 combines with J gene TRBJ2-3, with 8 bases identical to TRBD2. The germline V gene has CDR1 MDHEN and CDR2 SYDVKM. V was pared by 3 bases and J by 6 bases, with 8 bases of the junction left unmatched. This CDR3 region has 15 residues. CDR3 DNA sequence: TGTGCCAGCAGTTTGTCGGGGGGGGCAGGGGATACGCAGTATTTT. Residues: CASSLSGGAGDTQYF.

The chain is built from TRBV29-1 and TRBJ2-3; D perhaps matches TRBD1 (6 bases). Germline CDR1 and CDR2: SQVTM and ANQGSEA. Trimming removed 2 bases from V and 6 bases from J, with 12 bases in between. The CDR3 is 13 residues long. CDR3 residues: CSVELRQGDTQYF. CDR3 bases: TGCAGCGTTGAACTCCGGCAGGGGGATACGCAGTATTTT.

The chain recombines TRBV19 with TRBJ1-2; 8 positions agree with TRBD1. The CDR3 is made up of 16 amino acids. CDR1 LNHDA and CDR2 SQIVND come from the germline V gene (reference sequence). The trim removed 6 bases at V and 4 bases at J, leaving 13 bases unmatched. CDR3 amino acids: CASRGVSTGDFYGYTF. Here the CDR3 DNA reads TGTGCCAGTAGGGGGGTCTCGACAGGGGATTTCTATGGCTACACCTTC.

V and J are TRBV7-3 and TRBJ1-2; D is undetermined. Germline CDR1 is SGHTA and CDR2 is FQGTGA. CDR3 length: 15 residues. Trimming pared 5 bases from V and 4 bases from J, leaving 17 bases between. Here the CDR3 reads CASSPTGGLGYGYTF. The CDR3 bases are TGTGCCAGCAGCCCTACTGGTGGGCTTGGCTATGGCTACACCTTC. The full variable domain, its missing parts supplied by reference TRBV7-3 and TRBJ1-2, is GAGVSQTPSNKVTEKGKYVELRCDPISGHTALYWYRQSLGQGPEFLIYFQGTGAADDSGLPNDRFFAVRPEGSVSTLKIQRTERGDSAVYLCASSPTGGLGYGYTFGSGTRLTVV.

The chain joins TRBV11-3 to TRBJ2-3; D is undetermined. Looked up from germline, CDR1 is SGHNT and CDR2 is YENEEA. The CDR3 totals 12 residues. Trimming left V 5 bases short and J 1 base short, with 4 bases between. In DNA, the CDR3 is TGTGCCAGCAGCCCGGGCACAGATACGCAGTATTTT. Its translation: CASSPGTDTQYF.

J is TRBJ1-5 and V is TRBV18; 7 nucleotides match TRBD1. The CDR3 length is 17 residues. Germline V gene sequence: CDR1 KGHSH, CDR2 LQKENI. Trimming removed 6 bases from V and 0 bases from J; junction bases left unmatched: 11. Written as DNA, the CDR3 is TGTGCCAGCTCCCCCGGACAGGACTGGGCTAGCAATCAGCCCCAGCATTTT. It yields the protein CASSPGQDWASNQPQHF.